Each of the 9 T cell receptor beta chains below was sequenced from the same sample in a study of tumor-infiltrating lymphocytes in primary liver carcinoma. Using a constant-region primer together with ProtoScript II reverse transcriptase, TCR beta cDNA was made from 500 ng of total RNA. Sequencing libraries for TCR beta derived from three nested multiplex PCR rounds that used slightly modified ARM-PCR. A C-beta reverse primer was combined with TRBV1-TRBV30 forward primers in the first two PCR rounds, and each round had approximately 10 cycles. A single record per CDR3 protein comes from TCRdb applying MiXCR to the multiplex PCR reads. Found here are 300,000 to 350,000 distinct CDR3 sequences, almost 60% of them singletons; the top ten hold about 18%. In addition to blood RNA drawn from unsorted whole blood, germline DNA was extracted. The sample comprised peripheral blood. Receptors were obtained from a woman aged 30 to 39 with primary liver carcinoma and hepatitis B virus infection.

With regard to this clonotype: One junction end does not reproduce the germline sequence, and a read error may be involved. This chain links TRBV6-6 with TRBJ2-1, with a possible D match to TRBD2 (6 bases). There are 16 residues in the CDR3. Per germline, CDR1 MNHNY and CDR2 SVGAGI (reference sequence). This CDR3 is CVSSYTSGRFYNEQFF. CDR3 DNA sequence: TGTGTCAGCAGTTACACTAGTGGGAGGTTCTACAATGAGCAGTTCTTC.

On this clonotype itself: The germline gene is not matched at one end of the junction; a read error may be the cause. This chain's CDR3 is CANSYSIQGPYEQYF. The DNA of the CDR3 is TGTGCCAACAGTTACTCGATTCAGGGTCCCTACGAGCAGTACTTC. This rearrangement joins TRBV6-6 to TRBJ2-7; a possible D gene is TRBD1 (5 bases). This CDR3 is built from 15 residues. Germline V gives CDR1 MNHNY, CDR2 SVGAGI (reference sequence).

Concerning this clonotype itself: A much larger clone is a single base away; this may be a read error. The V and J genes are TRBV10-2 and TRBJ1-6; D not certain. Germline V lookup: CDR1 WSHSY, CDR2 SAAADI. Trimming removed 10 bases from V and 0 bases from J, with 19 bases in between. The CDR3 has 17 amino acids. Written as DNA, the CDR3 is TGCGCCACCGCCGACGTGGGGTCCGGCTCCTATAATTCACCCCTCCACTTT. Translation: CATADVGSGSYNSPLHF.

In regard to this clonotype: One junction end does not reproduce the germline sequence, and a read error may be involved. This chain uses TRBV11-3 with TRBJ1-1, with D perhaps TRBD1 (5 bases). The CDR3 consists of 14 residues. CDR1 SGHNT and CDR2 YENEEA come from the germline V gene. The CDR3: CANSLALGGTEAFF. The CDR3 DNA is TGTGCCAACAGCTTAGCCCTTGGGGGGACCGAAGCTTTCTTT.

On this clonotype itself: This may be a read error: a much more frequent sequence differs by one nucleotide. The CDR3 protein is CASSHERGLAGTGELFF. The CDR3 DNA reads TGCGCCAGCAGCCATGAGAGGGGACTAGCGGGAACCGGGGAGCTGTTTTTT. The chain links TRBV4-3 to TRBJ2-2, with 13 bases lining up with TRBD2. The CDR3 totals 17 residues. With 3 bases clipped from V and 5 bases from J, the junction kept 6 bases outside the gene matches. CDR1 and CDR2 from the germline V gene are LGHNA and YSLEER.

This clonotype was detected only a few times. The chain combines TRBV2 with TRBJ2-1; no clear D. Germline V CDR1 and CDR2: SNHLY, FYNNEI. The CDR3 has 15 residues. V lost 6 bases, J lost 6 bases, and 18 bases lay in between. This CDR3 is CASRVDNSRLNEQFF. In nucleotides, the CDR3 is TGTGCCAGCAGGGTCGACAACTCCCGGCTCAATGAGCAGTTCTTC.

V and J are TRBV11-1 and TRBJ2-1, with TRBD2 matching over 8 bases. Germline V gene sequence: CDR1 SGHAT, CDR2 FQDESV (reference sequence). V shed 6 bases, J shed 5 bases, and the junction held 9 bases outside the gene matches. This CDR3 contains 15 residues. The CDR3 protein is CASSSVAGTHNEQFF. The CDR3 DNA sequence: TGTGCCAGCAGTTCAGTAGCGGGAACCCACAATGAGCAGTTCTTC.

This clonotype has more than one count but fewer than ten. The chain uses TRBV7-8 and TRBJ1-1, with unresolved D. The V gene's germline CDR1 is SGHVS and CDR2 FQNEAQ. Trimming removed 1 base at V and 11 bases at J, with 17 bases between. This CDR3 region has 14 residues. The CDR3 is CASSLVPPDGFAFF. CDR3 nucleotide sequence: TGTGCCAGCAGCTTAGTTCCCCCCGATGGGTTCGCTTTCTTT.

This clonotype was observed many times. The chain combines TRBV29-1 with TRBJ2-7; 7 nucleotides match TRBD2. Germline V gene sequence: CDR1 SQVTM, CDR2 ANQGSEA. CDR3 length equals 12 residues. V gave up 4 bases and J gave up 1 base; unmatched junction bases: 1. The DNA of the CDR3 is TGCAGCGTTGGGGACTATTCCTACGAGCAGTACTTC. This translates into CSVGDYSYEQYF.